This T cell receptor beta chain was retrieved from a study of T cell responses to AZD1222 COVID-19 vaccine. Study-wide points: Possibly, clonal diversity was underestimated; donors were largely white British and included more females. Reports indicate that nearly half of spike-specific TCRs are directed at unmutated variant regions.

Worth noting for this clone: Its antigen is undetermined.

This table comes from immunoSEQ multiplex PCR, and its TCRdb copy is limited to in-frame clones, with some not included. The sample contains 50,000 or so clones, 80% to 90% of which appear only once. J gave up 9 bases and V 1 base, and 6 bases lay outside the gene matches. Per germline, CDR1 SNHLY and CDR2 FYNNEI. CDR3 size: 15 residues. This sequence originates from an adult in good health. The chain recombines TRBV2 with TRBJ2-1; TRBD2 matches 10 bases. Sequencing was performed on peripheral blood, taken on day 0 of AZD1222 vaccination. CDR3 nucleotide sequence: TGTGCCAGCAGTGAAGAAGCGGGAGGGCGGAGTGAGCAGTTCTTC. This codes for CASSEEAGGRSEQFF.